This T cell receptor (beta chain) was captured in a study of T cell responses to AZD1222 COVID-19 vaccine. This clone was recorded once. The germline CDR1 and CDR2 sequences are LGHNT and FRNRAP. V lost 6 bases, J lost 3 bases, and 8 bases lay in between. The CDR3 is 12 amino acids. Some clones are missing from TCRdb's copy, which holds only in-frame ones; the method was immunoSEQ multiplex PCR. The sample has more than 110,000 clones; 90% are singletons. This TCR was recovered from an adult in good health. The sequences come from peripheral blood, collected on day 0 of AZD1222 vaccination. This chain links TRBV12-5 with TRBJ1-1; D remains unclear. CDR3 bases: TGTGCTAGTGGACGGGAGGACACTGAAGCTTTCTTT. As protein: CASGREDTEAFF.